Included here is one T cell receptor beta chain sequence, with context. How the authors handled the data: It was from reference gene primer amplification that nucleated cell counts were estimated. The protocol was immunoSEQ multiplex PCR, while the TCRdb copy is restricted to in-frame clones and leaves out a portion. From that table come the V and J calls and clone size; the DNA was used to work out D and trimming. Among some 530,000 clones, 80% to 90% were seen once, and the ten largest hold 3% to 4%. This specimen comes from a study of blood T cell repertoires in COVID-19. Across the whole study: The study drew acute and convalescent COVID-19 samples from the United States, Italy and Spain.

CDR3 length: 13 amino acids. The V end lost 9 bases, the J end lost 3 bases, and 14 bases lay between the germline ends. The sequencing input was peripheral blood. The clonotype was recovered from a human donor in a cohort sampled during active COVID-19. The chain uses TRBV12-3 or TRBV12-4 and TRBJ1-2; possibly TRBD1 for D (5 bases). Here the CDR3 DNA reads TGTGCCAGTCATCCAGGGTCGGACTATGGCTACACCTTC. As protein: CASHPGSDYGYTF.